These 29 T cell receptor beta chains originate from one sample sequenced in a study of T cell responses to AZD1222 COVID-19 vaccine. Profiling relied on immunoSEQ multiplex PCR, and the TCRdb table lists in-frame clones only, not all of them. The table lists about 94,000 clones, almost 90% of them singletons. This specimen consisted of peripheral blood, obtained on day 0 of AZD1222 vaccination. The receptors were sampled from an adult in good health.

This chain joins TRBV7-2 and TRBJ2-7, with 9 positions matching TRBD1. Trimming at V came to 7 bases and at J to 4 bases, leaving 2 bases not matched to a gene. This CDR3 has 12 amino acids. The germline V gene encodes CDR1 SGHTA and CDR2 FQGNSA. CDR3 in DNA: TGTGCCAGCACTGGACAGGGGTACGAGCAGTACTTC. This encodes CASTGQGYEQYF.

V gene TRBV6-7 combines with J gene TRBJ1-2, with D possibly TRBD1 on 5 matching bases. TRBV6-7 belongs to the ORF category, with a function that is uncertain. Trimming cost V 0 bases and J 3 bases, with 11 bases left between them. This CDR3 is built from 15 residues. This CDR3 reads CASSYSGGRDYGYTF. The CDR3 DNA reads as TGTGCCAGCAGTTACTCGGGGGGACGGGACTATGGCTACACCTTC.

The V and J genes are TRBV7-9 and TRBJ2-3; D gene ambiguous. Trimming removed 8 bases from V and 0 bases from J, with 9 bases in between. Germline V gene lookup returns CDR1 SEHNR and CDR2 FQNEAQ (reference sequence). The CDR3 contains 13 residues. CDR3 sequence: CASRWSSTDTQYF. The DNA for the CDR3 is TGTGCCAGCCGTTGGTCTAGCACAGATACGCAGTATTTT.

The chain links TRBV7-8 to TRBJ1-1; 9 bases match TRBD1. With V trimmed by 2 bases and J by 7 bases, 5 bases remained unmatched. This CDR3 comprises 14 residues. CDR1 is SGHVS, CDR2 FQNEAQ, per germline. The chain's CDR3 is CASSLNRGPSEAFF. The CDR3 DNA reads as TGTGCCAGCAGCTTAAACAGGGGGCCTAGTGAAGCTTTCTTT.

A single count supports this clone. V usage is TRBV24-1 and J usage is TRBJ2-7; D unclear. Germline V lookup: CDR1 KGHDR, CDR2 SFDVKD. CDR3 length: 13 residues. The V end was cut by 5 bases, the J end by 3 bases, with 10 bases between. The CDR3 DNA follows: TGTGCCACCAGTGGTCAGGCTGGCTACGAGCAGTACTTC. It translates to CATSGQAGYEQYF.

The rearrangement links TRBV7-2 to TRBJ2-7; no clear D. Trimming removed 3 bases at V and 1 base at J, with 13 bases between. This CDR3 is built from 15 residues. Germline lookup yields CDR1 SGHTA and CDR2 FQGNSA. CDR3 nucleotide sequence: TGTGCCAGCAGCTTCTCCGCCGCACGATCCTACGAGCAGTACTTC. It codes for CASSFSAARSYEQYF.

The chain carries TRBV5-1 and TRBJ1-6; TRBD1 aligns across 9 bases. Unmatched junction bases numbered 3, after V lost 4 bases and J lost 7 bases. The CDR3 is 14 amino acids. Germline V lookup: CDR1 SGHRS, CDR2 YFSETQ. The CDR3 here is CASSIGQGNSPLHF. CDR3 DNA: TGCGCCAGCAGCATCGGACAGGGGAATTCACCCCTCCACTTT. Drawing the rest from reference TRBV5-1 and TRBJ1-6, the complete variable domain is KAGVTQTPRYLIKTRGQQVTLSCSPISGHRSVSWYQQTPGQGLQFLFEYFSETQRNKGNFPGRFSGRQFSNSRSEMNVSTLELGDSALYLCASSIGQGNSPLHFGNGTRLTVT.

The chain uses TRBV4-1 and TRBJ1-1, with unresolved D. V was trimmed by 3 bases and J by 5 bases, leaving 10 bases between them. The CDR3 has 13 residues. Germline values: CDR1 MGHRA, CDR2 YSYEKL. The DNA of the CDR3 is TGCGCCAGCAGCCAGGGAAGAGGGACTGAAGCTTTCTTT. This translates into CASSQGRGTEAFF.

The chain has TRBV7-9 and TRBJ2-2; the match to TRBD2 covers 7 bases. The CDR3 sequence is 13 residues long. Losses at the gene ends were 5 bases for V and 5 bases for J; bases not matched to a gene: 2. Germline V gene data show CDR1 as SEHNR and CDR2 as FQNEAQ (reference sequence). This chain's CDR3 is CASSPAGTGELFF. The CDR3 nucleotides read TGTGCCAGCAGCCCAGCGGGGACCGGGGAGCTGTTTTTT. Full variable domain (remainder filled in from reference TRBV7-9 and TRBJ2-2): DTGVSQNPRHKITKRGQNVTFRCDPISEHNRLYWYRQTLGQGPEFLTYFQNEAQLEKSRLLSDRFSAERPKGSFSTLEIQRTEQGDSAMYLCASSPAGTGELFFGEGSRLTVL.

The chain couples TRBV5-1 to TRBJ2-2, with 7 bases aligning to TRBD1. The CDR3 extends over 15 amino acids. J was trimmed by 0 bases and V by 7 bases; bases with no gene match: 6. The V gene's germline CDR1 is SGHRS and CDR2 YFSETQ. The CDR3 here is CASSWTGTNTGELFF. In DNA, the CDR3 is TGCGCCAGCTCGTGGACAGGCACGAACACCGGGGAGCTGTTTTTT. Complete variable domain (other parts from reference TRBV5-1 and TRBJ2-2): KAGVTQTPRYLIKTRGQQVTLSCSPISGHRSVSWYQQTPGQGLQFLFEYFSETQRNKGNFPGRFSGRQFSNSRSEMNVSTLELGDSALYLCASSWTGTNTGELFFGEGSRLTVL.

The chain has TRBV14 and TRBJ2-7; D remains unclear. The CDR3 sequence is 15 residues long. Trimming shortened V by 3 bases and J by 3 bases, and 15 bases separated the two germline ends. The germline V gene has CDR1 SGHDN and CDR2 FVKESK. The CDR3 DNA reads as TGTGCCAGCAGCCAGACGTCTAGTTCTTACTACGAGCAGTACTTC. This gives the protein CASSQTSSSYYEQYF.

The rearrangement uses TRBV7-2 and TRBJ1-5; the D gene is possibly TRBD1 (5 bases). Trimming stripped 5 bases from V and 9 bases from J, with 17 bases between. The CDR3 consists of 14 residues. Germline values: CDR1 SGHTA, CDR2 FQGNSA. Written as DNA, the CDR3 is TGTGCCAGCAGCCCTACGGGGCGGGGGGGGCCCCAGCATTTT. As protein: CASSPTGRGGPQHF.

This rearrangement joins TRBV4-1 to TRBJ2-7, with D maybe TRBD2 (5 bases). This CDR3 has 12 amino acids. The germline CDR1 and CDR2 sequences are MGHRA and YSYEKL. V gave up 4 bases and J gave up 3 bases, with 7 bases separating them. The CDR3 sequence: CASSPGDYEQYF. In DNA, the CDR3 is TGCGCCAGCAGCCCCGGGGACTACGAGCAGTACTTC.

This clone has only a few counts. The chain uses TRBV9 and TRBJ1-2, with 7 bases matching TRBD1. The CDR3 spans 15 residues. After removal of 3 bases from V and 7 bases from J, the junction contained 12 bases not matched to a gene. Germline V gives CDR1 SGDLS, CDR2 YYNGEE. CDR3 in amino acids: CASSGGDRPNRGYTF. The CDR3 bases are TGTGCCAGCAGCGGGGGGGACAGACCTAATCGTGGCTACACCTTC.

The genes are TRBV2 and TRBJ1-5; possible D gene TRBD1, 6 bases. CDR1 SNHLY and CDR2 FYNNEI come from the germline V gene. This CDR3 spans 14 amino acids. The V end was cut by 9 bases, the J end by 5 bases, with 17 bases between. The CDR3 DNA sequence: TGTGCCAGTGGGCAGCCCGGGGGCGATCAGCCCCAGCATTTT. Encoded protein: CASGQPGGDQPQHF.

This sequence joins TRBV30 and TRBJ1-5, with D maybe TRBD1 (6 bases). Between the trimmed V and J ends, which lost 0 bases and 7 bases, there was a span of 7 bases. Germline V CDR1 and CDR2: GTSNPN, SVGIG (reference sequence). The CDR3 sequence is 12 residues long. The CDR3 sequence: CAWSVTGQPQHF. CDR3 sequence (DNA): TGTGCCTGGAGTGTTACAGGGCAGCCCCAGCATTTT.

The chain uses TRBV9 and TRBJ2-7; 7 positions match TRBD2. In germline, CDR1 is SGDLS, CDR2 YYNGEE. Trimming removed 4 bases from V and 5 bases from J; junction bases left unmatched: 15. The CDR3 has 16 residues. This chain's CDR3 is CASSIVPGGIPHEQYF. CDR3 in DNA: TGTGCCAGCAGCATCGTTCCCGGGGGGATTCCCCACGAGCAGTACTTC.

The chain uses TRBV4-3 and TRBJ2-7; D perhaps matches TRBD1 (5 bases). V lost 0 bases and J 3 bases, leaving 12 bases between the germline ends. Germline-derived CDR1 and CDR2 are LGHNA and YSLEER. This CDR3 is 15 amino acids long. In nucleotides, the CDR3 is TGCGCCAGCAGCCAAGATGGAGACAGCTACTACGAGCAGTACTTC. Translated, it gives CASSQDGDSYYEQYF.

The chain carries TRBV7-2 and TRBJ1-1; the D is unclear. Germline assignment: CDR1 SGHTA and CDR2 FQGNSA. Deletions cut 5 bases from V and 5 bases from J, with 15 bases between. The CDR3 contains 14 residues. In DNA form, the CDR3 reads TGTGCCAGCAGCACCACTAGCGGACGAACTGAAGCTTTCTTT. This encodes CASSTTSGRTEAFF.

The genes are TRBV4-2 and TRBJ1-5; D unresolved. V was pared by 4 bases and J by 0 bases, with 7 bases between. This CDR3 is built from 14 residues. Germline assignment: CDR1 LGHNA and CDR2 YNFKEQ. The DNA for the CDR3 is TGTGCCAGCAGCCTGTGGGATAGCAATCAGCCCCAGCATTTT. Protein: CASSLWDSNQPQHF.

CDR3 coding DNA: TGTGCCAGCAGCCCCCGGACAGGCTCAGATACGCAGTATTTT. Translation: CASSPRTGSDTQYF. The chain links TRBV9 to TRBJ2-3, with 7 bases matching TRBD1. The CDR3 loop spans 14 amino acids. In germline, CDR1 is SGDLS, CDR2 YYNGEE. V gave up 4 bases and J gave up 4 bases; unmatched junction bases: 6.

The rearrangement links TRBV7-8 to TRBJ2-3; 8 bases agree with TRBD2. The CDR3 is 18 amino acids. V was pared by 5 bases and J by 4 bases, with 17 bases of the junction left unmatched. Germline CDR1 reads SGHVS; CDR2 reads FQNEAQ. The CDR3 protein is CASSQNHIPGGLPDTQYF. DNA of the CDR3: TGTGCCAGCAGCCAAAACCACATACCGGGGGGGCTCCCAGATACGCAGTATTTT.

This chain uses TRBV6-5 with TRBJ2-1; 8 nucleotides align to TRBD1. This CDR3 spans 16 amino acids. Trimming cost V 4 bases and J 4 bases; bases outside gene matches: 9. CDR1 is MNHEY, CDR2 SVGAGI, per germline. The CDR3 sequence: CASSSTKTGEYNEQFF. DNA for the CDR3: TGTGCCAGCAGTTCGACGAAGACAGGGGAATACAATGAGCAGTTCTTC.

The CDR3 is CASSSGDNEKLFF. CDR3 nucleotides: TGTGCCAGCAGTTCCGGGGATAATGAAAAACTGTTTTTT. This sequence joins TRBV12-3 or TRBV12-4 and TRBJ1-4, with no clear D. V lost 4 bases and J lost 4, with 7 bases in between. The CDR3 length is 13 residues.

The J gene is TRBJ1-2, the V gene TRBV7-2; 11 nucleotides align to TRBD1. The CDR3 consists of 16 residues. J was trimmed by 1 base and V by 6 bases; bases with no gene match: 7. CDR1 and CDR2 from the germline V gene are SGHTA and FQGNSA. CDR3 DNA: TGTGCCAGCAGGAGGGACAGGGGGTCCTTTAACTATGGCTACACCTTC. Its protein is CASRRDRGSFNYGYTF.

The chain uses TRBV4-3 and TRBJ2-7; D assignment may be TRBD1 or TRBD2 (5 bases each). The CDR3 has 14 amino acids. CDR1 is LGHNA and CDR2 is YSLEER in the germline V gene. The V and J ends lost 0 bases and 2 bases respectively, with 8 bases between them. DNA for the CDR3: TGCGCCAGCAGCCAAGATGGGGGTCCCTACGAGCAGTACTTC. Protein: CASSQDGGPYEQYF.

This clone was seen only once. The rearrangement links TRBV5-1 to TRBJ2-7, with 12 bases matching TRBD2. The germline gives CDR1 SGHRS, CDR2 YFSETQ. V shed 4 bases, J shed 3 bases, and the junction held 2 bases outside the gene matches. There are 14 residues in the CDR3. This CDR3 is CASSPGLAGYEQYF. CDR3 DNA: TGCGCCAGCAGCCCGGGACTAGCGGGCTACGAGCAGTACTTC. Together with reference TRBV5-1 and TRBJ2-7, the CDR3 gives the full variable domain: KAGVTQTPRYLIKTRGQQVTLSCSPISGHRSVSWYQQTPGQGLQFLFEYFSETQRNKGNFPGRFSGRQFSNSRSEMNVSTLELGDSALYLCASSPGLAGYEQYFGPGTRLTVT.

This chain links TRBV18 with TRBJ1-4; possibly TRBD1 for D (5 bases). CDR3 length: 14 amino acids. Between the trimmed V and J ends, which lost 3 bases and 7 bases, there was a span of 12 bases. Germline CDR1 is KGHSH and CDR2 is LQKENI. DNA of the CDR3: TGTGCCAGCTCACCGGAGCAGGGTGGTGAAAAACTGTTTTTT. It specifies CASSPEQGGEKLFF.

The CDR3 DNA reads as TGTGCCAGCAGCCCCCCCGTCGGGAGACTTAATGAAAAACTGTTTTTT. Its protein is CASSPPVGRLNEKLFF. V and J are TRBV7-3 and TRBJ1-4; no clear D gene. With 5 bases removed from V and 4 bases from J, the gap between germline ends came to 17 bases. This CDR3 comprises 16 residues. Per the germline V gene, CDR1 is SGHTA and CDR2 is FQGTGA.